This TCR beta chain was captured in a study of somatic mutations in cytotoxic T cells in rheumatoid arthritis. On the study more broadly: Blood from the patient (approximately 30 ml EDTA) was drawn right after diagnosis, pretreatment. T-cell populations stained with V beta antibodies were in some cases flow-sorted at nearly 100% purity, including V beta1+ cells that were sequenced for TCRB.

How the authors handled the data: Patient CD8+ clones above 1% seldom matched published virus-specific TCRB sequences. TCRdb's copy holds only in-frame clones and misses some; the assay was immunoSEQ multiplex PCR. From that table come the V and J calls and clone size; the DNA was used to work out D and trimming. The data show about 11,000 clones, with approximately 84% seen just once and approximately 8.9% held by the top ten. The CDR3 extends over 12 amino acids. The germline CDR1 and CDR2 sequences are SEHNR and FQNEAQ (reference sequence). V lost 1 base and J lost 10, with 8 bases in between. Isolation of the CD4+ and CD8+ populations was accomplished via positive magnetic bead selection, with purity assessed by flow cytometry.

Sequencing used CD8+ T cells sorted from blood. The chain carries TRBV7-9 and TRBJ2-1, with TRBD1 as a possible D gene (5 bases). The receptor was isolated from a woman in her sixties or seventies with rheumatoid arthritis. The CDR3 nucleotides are TGTGCCAGCAGCTTAGAGGGGTCGGAGCAGTTCTTC. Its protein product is CASSLEGSEQFF.